A single sample gave rise to the 19 T cell receptor beta chains below, sequenced in a study of shared clonotypes between healthy human individuals. Profiled with immunoSEQ multiplex PCR; TCRdb holds only in-frame clones, not every one. The sample has more than 2,000,000 clones, 93% seen once. Sequences were obtained from naive CD4+ T cells from PBMCs. Documented subset: CD45RA+ positively selected. These receptors were collected from a man aged 18 to 29 in good health. Some clones in this sample may be carry-over from other donors' samples.

The rearrangement uses TRBV28 and TRBJ1-4; TRBD1 aligns across 7 bases. The V gene end was trimmed by 5 bases and the J gene end by 12 bases; junction bases not matched to a gene: 9. Germline CDR1 is MDHEN and CDR2 is SYDVKM. The CDR3 extends over 13 amino acids. The CDR3, as DNA: TGTGCCAGCAGTGGGTCGGGACAGAGGCAACTGTTTTTT. Residues: CASSGSGQRQLFF.

The rearrangement joins TRBV30 to TRBJ2-1; D gene unclear. V gave up 0 bases and J gave up 2 bases, with 14 bases separating them. Germline assignment: CDR1 GTSNPN and CDR2 SVGIG (reference sequence). This CDR3 has 16 residues. The CDR3 sequence: CAWSVFPAAPYNEQFF. In DNA, the CDR3 is TGTGCCTGGAGTGTATTCCCCGCAGCGCCCTACAATGAGCAGTTCTTC.

The J gene is TRBJ1-4, the V gene TRBV19; possible D gene TRBD1, 6 bases. The CDR3 consists of 15 residues. Germline loops: CDR1 LNHDA, CDR2 SQIVND (reference sequence). Trimming took 4 bases from V and 6 from J, leaving 15 bases between them. The chain's CDR3 is CASSNDRLFDEKLFF. CDR3 DNA: TGTGCCAGTAGTAACGACAGGCTGTTCGATGAAAAACTGTTTTTT.

With regard to this clone: The junction and the germline gene differ at one end; a read error may be behind it. V is TRBV5-4 and J is TRBJ2-7; TRBD1 aligns across 7 bases. This CDR3 comprises 12 residues. In germline, CDR1 is SGHNT, CDR2 YYREEE (reference sequence). CDR3 amino acids: CASSNPPGQPHF. The CDR3 DNA sequence: TGTGCCAGCAGCAATCCCCCGGGACAGCCCCACTTC.

This sequence joins TRBV4-1 and TRBJ2-7; 10 bases are shared with TRBD2. V dropped 4 bases and J dropped 6; count of bases not matched to a gene: 15. Germline CDR1 is MGHRA and CDR2 is YSYEKL. The CDR3 runs 17 residues. CDR3 region: CASSRPVGTSGTGEQYF. DNA for the CDR3: TGCGCCAGCAGCCGCCCTGTCGGCACTAGCGGGACGGGCGAGCAGTACTTC.

CDR3 loop: CAWGLAGGVETQYF. As DNA, the CDR3 is TGTGCCTGGGGTCTAGCGGGAGGGGTGGAGACCCAGTACTTC. The chain employs TRBV30 and TRBJ2-5; 12 bases are a match to TRBD2. The CDR3 extends over 14 amino acids. Trimming at V came to 5 bases and at J to 5 bases, leaving 6 bases not matched to a gene. Germline values: CDR1 GTSNPN, CDR2 SVGIG (reference sequence).

V is TRBV11-2 and J is TRBJ1-1; 11 positions match TRBD1. CDR3 length equals 18 residues. The junction had 16 bases not matched to a gene; V was cut back by 5 bases and J by 5 bases. From germline, CDR1 is SGHAT and CDR2 FQNNGV. CDR3 sequence reads: CASSVSGTGGIKGTEAFF. CDR3 bases: TGTGCCAGCAGCGTGTCCGGGACAGGGGGAATAAAGGGGACTGAAGCTTTCTTT.

Only one count was recorded for this clone. The genes are TRBV27 and TRBJ2-2; 7 nucleotides align to TRBD2. The CDR3 contains 15 residues. V lost 3 bases and J lost 6; bases outside the gene matches: 7. CDR1 is MNHEY, CDR2 SMNVEV, per germline (reference sequence). The CDR3 nucleotides read TGTGCCAGCAGTTTGGCCAGCGGGATCCCCGGGGAGCTGTTTTTT. It encodes CASSLASGIPGELFF.

This sequence joins TRBV11-1 and TRBJ1-1, with D possibly being TRBD1 (5 bases). The germline V gene encodes CDR1 SGHAT and CDR2 FQDESV (reference sequence). The CDR3 loop spans 14 amino acids. Trimming stripped 2 bases from V and 1 base from J, with 8 bases between. The CDR3 sequence: CASSLIRGNTEAFF. The CDR3 region has the DNA TGTGCCAGCAGCTTAATAAGGGGGAACACTGAAGCTTTCTTT.

This clone is a singleton in its sample. The V and J genes are TRBV28 and TRBJ2-3; D is tentatively TRBD1 or TRBD2 (6 bases each). The CDR3 is 17 amino acids. Trimming shortened V by 4 bases and J by 3 bases, and 20 bases separated the two germline ends. Germline-derived CDR1 and CDR2 are MDHEN and SYDVKM. The CDR3: CASSSSSQGRWTDTQYF. The CDR3 DNA reads TGTGCCAGCAGTTCCTCCTCTCAGGGGAGGTGGACAGATACGCAGTATTTT.

The J gene is TRBJ2-2, the V gene TRBV9; 8 bases line up with TRBD1. The ends lost 4 bases at V and 4 bases at J; junction bases unmatched: 9. The CDR3 runs 16 residues. The germline V gene has CDR1 SGDLS and CDR2 YYNGEE. Written as DNA, the CDR3 is TGTGCCAGCAGCTCCCAGACAGGGGCGGTCACCGGGGAGCTGTTTTTT. Translating gives CASSSQTGAVTGELFF.

The chain uses TRBV28 and TRBJ2-3; either TRBD1 or TRBD2 may fit D (5 bases each). The length of the CDR3 is 15 residues. V lost 3 bases and J lost 2, with 12 bases in between. CDR1 and CDR2 from the germline V gene are MDHEN and SYDVKM. CDR3 amino acids: CASSFTGDYTDTQYF. Here the CDR3 DNA reads TGTGCCAGCAGTTTTACAGGCGACTACACAGATACGCAGTATTTT.

This clone is a singleton in its sample. The chain combines TRBV6-9 with TRBJ2-7; unclear D gene. Trimming stripped 4 bases from V and 3 bases from J, with 13 bases between. The germline V gene encodes CDR1 MNHGY and CDR2 SVAAGI. This CDR3 region has 14 residues. CDR3 sequence (DNA): TGTGCCAGCAGTTCCAGAGCGTGGGTCTACGAGCAGTACTTC. It translates to CASSSRAWVYEQYF.

This clone was seen a single time. This chain joins TRBV6-4 and TRBJ2-3; TRBD2 matches at 11 bases. Germline CDR1 MRHNA, CDR2 SNTAGT. The CDR3 runs to 15 residues. Trimming cost V 8 bases and J 5 bases; bases outside gene matches: 9. CDR3 DNA: TGTGCCAGCGCCTTAGCGGGAGGGCCTCAAGATACGCAGTATTTT. Translation: CASALAGGPQDTQYF.

V and J are TRBV6-5 and TRBJ2-7, with D possibly TRBD1 on 7 matching bases. Trimming took off 5 bases at V and 2 bases at J, with 13 bases between the two ends. CDR1 is MNHEY, CDR2 SVGAGI, per germline. The CDR3 runs 14 residues. CDR3 amino acids: CASSPGDRTYEQYF. The CDR3 DNA follows: TGTGCCAGCAGTCCGGGGGACAGAACCTACGAGCAGTACTTC.

This clone was found once. The chain combines TRBV5-1 with TRBJ2-1; 14 nucleotides line up with TRBD2. CDR3 length: 15 amino acids. Germline CDR1 reads SGHRS; CDR2 reads YFSETQ. V shed 4 bases and J 8 bases; nucleotides not matched to a gene: 5. DNA for the CDR3: TGCGCCAGCAGCGTCGGACTAGCGGGAGGCCATGAGCAGTTCTTC. This translates into CASSVGLAGGHEQFF.

This clone has just one count. The chain couples TRBV28 to TRBJ1-2; D may be TRBD1 (5 bases). Trimming removed 6 bases at V and 1 base at J, with 6 bases between. CDR3 length equals 12 residues. CDR1 is MDHEN, CDR2 SYDVKM, per germline. CDR3 sequence (DNA): TGTGCCAGCAGGACAGTTAACTATGGCTACACCTTC. Translated, it gives CASRTVNYGYTF.

The chain is built from TRBV29-1 and TRBJ2-5; 9 bases agree with TRBD1. The J call is doubtful: the DNA matches TRBJ2-7 better. Germline lookup yields CDR1 SQVTM and CDR2 ANQGSEA. There are 12 residues in the CDR3. This CDR3 is CSAGQGSYEQYF. For the CDR3, the DNA is TGCAGCGCGGGACAGGGATCCTACGAGCAGTACTTC.

The V gene is TRBV5-1, the J gene TRBJ1-1, with D possibly TRBD1 on 5 matching bases. The germline V gene has CDR1 SGHRS and CDR2 YFSETQ. The V end was cut by 0 bases, the J end by 11 bases, with 20 bases between. This CDR3 has 15 residues. The CDR3 region is CASSLEVGAGVGAFF. For the CDR3, the DNA is TGCGCCAGCAGCTTGGAAGTAGGGGCCGGGGTTGGGGCTTTCTTT.